This T cell receptor (beta chain) was obtained from a study of early T cells in non-severe SARS-CoV-2 infection. Study-wide context: Chains were unpaired, as sequencing was done on bulk RNA from unsorted whole blood.

In this sample, this clonotype turned up many times. Its specificity is not known. Broader study findings: CD4 and private specificities were missed by VDJdb matching, which favored anti-spike CD8 responses.

Trimming took 6 bases from V and 5 from J; bases not matched to a gene: 14. The CDR3 totals 15 residues. Germline lookup yields CDR1 DFQATT and CDR2 SNEGSKA (reference sequence). TCRdb used MiXCR to reprocess the 5' RACE reads, holding one entry per CDR3 protein. The table includes around 55,000 distinct CDR3 sequences, around 13% detected once. Sequenced: whole blood. The TCR sequence derives from an adult who was a healthcare worker with PCR-confirmed SARS-CoV-2 infection or an uninfected control (not recorded which). V usage is TRBV20-1 and J usage is TRBJ2-7; 9 nucleotides match TRBD1. The CDR3 region is CSATGADRGINEQYF. The DNA of the CDR3 is TGCAGTGCCACGGGAGCGGACAGGGGCATCAACGAGCAGTACTTC.